This T cell receptor beta chain was obtained from a study of shared clonotypes between healthy human individuals. Study-wide background: Aged 18 to 49, the donors were a couple of women and three men. Three plates were used per donor for CD4 naive, three for CD4 memory, two for CD8 naive and one for CD8 memory.

At the deep level, the assay was run. This table comes from immunoSEQ multiplex PCR, and its TCRdb copy is limited to in-frame clones, with some not included. The sample carries under 1,900,000 clones, approximately 98.5% recorded once. The sequence derives from a man aged 25 to 45 in good health. Sequencing was carried out using naive CD4+ T cells sorted from blood. Subset denoted: CD45RA+ positively selected.

CDR3 sequence (DNA): TGTGCCACCAGCAGAGAGCCTACCCAATCCTACGAGCAGTACTTC. Translated: CATSREPTQSYEQYF. This chain connects TRBV15 to TRBJ2-7; D is unresolved. Germline V CDR1 and CDR2: LNHNV, YYDKDF (reference sequence). Trimming left V 0 bases short and J 1 base short, with 10 bases between. CDR3 length: 15 amino acids.